This T cell receptor (beta chain) was sequenced for a study of PD-1 blockade in classical Hodgkin lymphoma. Whole-study findings and limits: The study found that TCR diversity rose significantly by C4D1 in CD4+ but not CD8+ cells.

All patients relapsed after autologous stem cell transplantation, and brentuximab vedotin exposure varied. In the case of this clone: The antigen is undetermined.

This CDR3 comprises 17 residues. Germline V gene data show CDR1 as SGHRS and CDR2 as YFSETQ. The V segment lost 0 bases and the J segment 3 bases; nucleotides outside the gene matches: 9. Measured with immunoSEQ multiplex PCR; TCRdb has only the in-frame clones, and not every one. The sample holds roughly 40,000 clones, 87% seen once. This chain joins TRBV5-1 and TRBJ2-7, with TRBD2 matching over 10 bases. This TCR derives from a human donor with classical Hodgkin lymphoma. The material was peripheral blood mononuclear cells (PBMCs), obtained at baseline. The CDR3 sequence: CASSLAIAGGPSYEQYF. In nucleotides, the CDR3 is TGCGCCAGCAGCTTGGCCATAGCGGGGGGACCAAGCTACGAGCAGTACTTC.